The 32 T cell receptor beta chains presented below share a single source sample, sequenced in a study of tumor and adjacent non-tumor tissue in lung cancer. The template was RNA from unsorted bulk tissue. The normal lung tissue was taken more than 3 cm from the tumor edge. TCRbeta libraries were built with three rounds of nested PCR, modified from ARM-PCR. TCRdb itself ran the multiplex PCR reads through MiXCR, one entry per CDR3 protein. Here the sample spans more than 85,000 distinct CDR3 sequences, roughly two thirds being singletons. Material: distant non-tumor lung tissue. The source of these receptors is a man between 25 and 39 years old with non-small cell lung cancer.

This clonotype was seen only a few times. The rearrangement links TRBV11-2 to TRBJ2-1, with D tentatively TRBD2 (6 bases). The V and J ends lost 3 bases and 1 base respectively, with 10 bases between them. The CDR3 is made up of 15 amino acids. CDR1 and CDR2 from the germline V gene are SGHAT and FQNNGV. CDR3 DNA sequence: TGTGCCAGCAGCTTTCCAGGGAGGTCCTACAATGAGCAGTTCTTC. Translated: CASSFPGRSYNEQFF.

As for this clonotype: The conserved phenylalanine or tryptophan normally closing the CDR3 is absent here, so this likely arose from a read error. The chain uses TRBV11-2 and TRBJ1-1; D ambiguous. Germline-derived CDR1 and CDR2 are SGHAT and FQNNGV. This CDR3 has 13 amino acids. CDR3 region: CARSLAQYTEAFY. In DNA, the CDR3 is TGTGCCAGAAGCTTAGCTCAGTACACTGAAGCTTTCTAT.

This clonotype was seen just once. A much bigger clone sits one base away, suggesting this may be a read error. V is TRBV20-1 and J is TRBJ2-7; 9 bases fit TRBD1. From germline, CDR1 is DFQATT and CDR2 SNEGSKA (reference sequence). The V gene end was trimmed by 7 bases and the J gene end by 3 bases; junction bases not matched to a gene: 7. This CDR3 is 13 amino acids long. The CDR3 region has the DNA TGCAGTGTTATACAGGGGGCCTACTACGAGCAGTACTTC. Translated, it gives CSVIQGAYYEQYF.

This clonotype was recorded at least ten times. In DNA form, the CDR3 reads TGTGCCAGCAGTTCGTCGGGACAGGCGTTCTCTGGGGCCAACGTCCTGACTTTC. This translates into CASSSSGQAFSGANVLTF. The chain combines TRBV6-5 with TRBJ2-6, with TRBD1 matching over 8 bases. This CDR3 is 18 amino acids long. Germline CDR1 and CDR2: MNHEY and SVGAGI. V lost 4 bases, J lost 0 bases, and 8 bases stayed unmatched.

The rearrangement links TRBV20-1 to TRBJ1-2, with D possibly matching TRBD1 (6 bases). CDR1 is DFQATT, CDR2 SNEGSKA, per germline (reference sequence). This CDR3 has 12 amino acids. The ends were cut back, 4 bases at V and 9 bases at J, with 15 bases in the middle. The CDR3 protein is CSANTGPVSYTF. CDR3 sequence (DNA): TGCAGTGCTAACACAGGGCCAGTTAGCTACACCTTC.

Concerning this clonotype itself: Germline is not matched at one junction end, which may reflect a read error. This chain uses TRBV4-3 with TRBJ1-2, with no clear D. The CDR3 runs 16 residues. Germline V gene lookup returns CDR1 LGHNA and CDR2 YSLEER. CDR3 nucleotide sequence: TGCGCCAGCAGCCCCTCAAGACATTGGACCGACTATGGCTACATCTTC. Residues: CASSPSRHWTDYGYIF.

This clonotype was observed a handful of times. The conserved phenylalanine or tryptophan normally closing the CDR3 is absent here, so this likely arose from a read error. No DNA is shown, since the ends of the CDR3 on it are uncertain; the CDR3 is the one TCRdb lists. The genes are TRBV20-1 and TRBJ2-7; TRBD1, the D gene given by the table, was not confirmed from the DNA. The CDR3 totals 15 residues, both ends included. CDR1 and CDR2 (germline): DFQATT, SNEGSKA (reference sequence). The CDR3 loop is CSASSLTGAQYEQYS.

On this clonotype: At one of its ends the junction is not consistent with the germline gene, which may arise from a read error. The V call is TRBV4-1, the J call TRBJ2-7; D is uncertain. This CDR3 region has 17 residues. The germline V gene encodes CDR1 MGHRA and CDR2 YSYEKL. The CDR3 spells CASSQDLTILCIFEQYF. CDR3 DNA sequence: TGCGCTAGCAGCCAAGACCTCACAATTCTATGCATCTTCGAGCAGTACTTC.

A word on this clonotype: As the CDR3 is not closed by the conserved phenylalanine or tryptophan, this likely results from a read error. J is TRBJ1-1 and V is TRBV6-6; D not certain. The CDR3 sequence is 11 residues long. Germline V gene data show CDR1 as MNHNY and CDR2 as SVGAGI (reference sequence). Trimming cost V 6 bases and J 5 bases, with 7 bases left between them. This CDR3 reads CASSRGTEAFI. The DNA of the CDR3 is TGTGCCAGCAGCCGGGGAACTGAAGCTTTCATT.

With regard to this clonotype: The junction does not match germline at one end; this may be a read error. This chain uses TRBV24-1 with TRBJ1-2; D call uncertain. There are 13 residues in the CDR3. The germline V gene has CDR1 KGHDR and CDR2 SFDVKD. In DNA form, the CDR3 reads TGTGCCACCAGTGATTTGATAGGATGCGGCTACGCCTTC. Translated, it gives CATSDLIGCGYAF.

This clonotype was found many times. DNA for the CDR3: TGTGCCAGCAGCGACAGGGGAAGCCACGAGCAGTACTTC. This sequence encodes CASSDRGSHEQYF. The V call is TRBV11-2, the J call TRBJ2-7; 8 bases align to TRBD1. The germline V gene has CDR1 SGHAT and CDR2 FQNNGV. This CDR3 region has 13 residues. V lost 5 bases to trimming and J lost 5 bases; unmatched junction nucleotides: 5.

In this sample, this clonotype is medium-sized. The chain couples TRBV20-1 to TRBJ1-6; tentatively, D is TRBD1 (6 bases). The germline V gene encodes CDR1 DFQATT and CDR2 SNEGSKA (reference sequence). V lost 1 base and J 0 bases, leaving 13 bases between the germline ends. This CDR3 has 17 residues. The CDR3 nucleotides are TGCAGTGCTAGAGCCTCCGACAGGAGCTCCTATAATTCACCCCTCCACTTT. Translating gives CSARASDRSSYNSPLHF.

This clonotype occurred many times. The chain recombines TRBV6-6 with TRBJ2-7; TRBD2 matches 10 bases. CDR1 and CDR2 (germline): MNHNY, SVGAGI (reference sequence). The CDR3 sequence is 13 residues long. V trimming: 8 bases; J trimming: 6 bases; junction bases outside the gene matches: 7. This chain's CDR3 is CASLLAGSPEQYF. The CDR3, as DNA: TGTGCCAGCCTACTAGCGGGATCCCCCGAGCAGTACTTC.

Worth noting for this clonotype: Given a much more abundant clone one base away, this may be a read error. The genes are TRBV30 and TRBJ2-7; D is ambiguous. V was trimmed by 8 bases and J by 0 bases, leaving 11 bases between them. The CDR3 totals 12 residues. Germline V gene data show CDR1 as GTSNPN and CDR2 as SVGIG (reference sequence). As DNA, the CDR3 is TGTGCCAGGGCCGGAAGCTCCTACGAGCAGTACTTC. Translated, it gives CARAGSSYEQYF.

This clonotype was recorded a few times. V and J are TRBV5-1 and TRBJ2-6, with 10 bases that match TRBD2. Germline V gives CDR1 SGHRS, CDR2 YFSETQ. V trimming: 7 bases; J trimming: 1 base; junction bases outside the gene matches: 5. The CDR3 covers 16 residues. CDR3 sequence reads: CASVAGGRSGANVLTF. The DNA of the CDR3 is TGCGCCAGCGTAGCGGGAGGTCGTTCTGGGGCCAACGTCCTGACTTTC.

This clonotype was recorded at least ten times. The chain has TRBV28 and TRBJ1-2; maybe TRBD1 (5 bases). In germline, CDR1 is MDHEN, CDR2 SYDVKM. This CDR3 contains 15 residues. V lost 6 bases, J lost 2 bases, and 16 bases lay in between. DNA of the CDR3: TGTGCCAGCAGCTTCCGGGACTACGAGAACTATGGCTACACCTTC. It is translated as CASSFRDYENYGYTF.

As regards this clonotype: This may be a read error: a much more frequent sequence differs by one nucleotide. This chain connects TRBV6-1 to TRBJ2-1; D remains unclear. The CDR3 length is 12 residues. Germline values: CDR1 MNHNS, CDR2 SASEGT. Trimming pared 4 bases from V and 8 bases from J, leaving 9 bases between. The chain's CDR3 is CASSVRLDEQFF. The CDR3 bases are TGTGCCAGCAGTGTTAGGTTAGATGAGCAGTTCTTC.

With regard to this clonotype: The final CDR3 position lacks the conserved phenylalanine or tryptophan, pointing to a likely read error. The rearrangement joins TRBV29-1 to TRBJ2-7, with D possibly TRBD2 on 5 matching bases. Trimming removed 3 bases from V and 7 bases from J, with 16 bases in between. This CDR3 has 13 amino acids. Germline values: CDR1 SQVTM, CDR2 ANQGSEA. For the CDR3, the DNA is TGCAGCGTTGATTCGGGATCTACGCTGGAGCAGTACTCC. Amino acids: CSVDSGSTLEQYS.

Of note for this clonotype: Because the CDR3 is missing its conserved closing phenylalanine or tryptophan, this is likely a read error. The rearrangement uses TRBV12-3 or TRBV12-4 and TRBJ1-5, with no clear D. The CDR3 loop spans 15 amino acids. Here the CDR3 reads CVSSVFGVGNQPQHL. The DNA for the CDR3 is TGTGTCAGCAGTGTTTTTGGGGTTGGCAATCAGCCCCAGCATCTT.

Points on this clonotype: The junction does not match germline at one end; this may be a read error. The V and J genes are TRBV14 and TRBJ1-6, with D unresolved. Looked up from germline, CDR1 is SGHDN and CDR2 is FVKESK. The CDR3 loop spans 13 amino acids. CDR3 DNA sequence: TGTGCCATCAGCCGTCAAAATGATTCACCCCTCCACTTT. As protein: CAISRQNDSPLHF.

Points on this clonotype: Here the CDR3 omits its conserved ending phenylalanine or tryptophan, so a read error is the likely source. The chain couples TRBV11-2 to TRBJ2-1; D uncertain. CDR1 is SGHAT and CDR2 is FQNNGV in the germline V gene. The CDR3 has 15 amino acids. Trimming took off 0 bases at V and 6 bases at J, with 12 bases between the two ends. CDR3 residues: CASSLEAGECNEQFS. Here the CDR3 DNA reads TGTGCCAGCAGCTTAGAGGCTGGGGAATGCAATGAGCAGTTCTCC.

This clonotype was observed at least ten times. CDR3 amino acids: CASSYGGYGGTGELFF. Here the CDR3 DNA reads TGTGCCAGCAGTTACGGGGGGTACGGGGGTACCGGGGAGCTGTTTTTT. The chain is built from TRBV6-5 and TRBJ2-2, with D possibly TRBD2 on 6 matching bases. Germline-derived CDR1 and CDR2 are MNHEY and SVGAGI. Trimming removed 2 bases from V and 5 bases from J, with 15 bases in between. This CDR3 has 16 residues.

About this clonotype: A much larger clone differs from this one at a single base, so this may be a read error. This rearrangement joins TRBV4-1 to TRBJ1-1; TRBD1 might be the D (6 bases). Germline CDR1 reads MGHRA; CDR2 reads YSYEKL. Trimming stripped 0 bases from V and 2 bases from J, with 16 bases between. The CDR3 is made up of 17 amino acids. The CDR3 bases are TGCGCCAGCAGCCAAGATGGGGGCCGCACAGTAAACACTGAAGCTTTCTTT. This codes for CASSQDGGRTVNTEAFF.

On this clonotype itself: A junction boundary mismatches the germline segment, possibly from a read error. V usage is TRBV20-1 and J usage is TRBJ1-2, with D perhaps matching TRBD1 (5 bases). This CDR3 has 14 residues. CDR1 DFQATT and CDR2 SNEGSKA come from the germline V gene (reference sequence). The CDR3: CNGVLYRNNYCYTF. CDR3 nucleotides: TGCAATGGGGTTCTTTACAGGAATAACTATTGCTACACCTTC.

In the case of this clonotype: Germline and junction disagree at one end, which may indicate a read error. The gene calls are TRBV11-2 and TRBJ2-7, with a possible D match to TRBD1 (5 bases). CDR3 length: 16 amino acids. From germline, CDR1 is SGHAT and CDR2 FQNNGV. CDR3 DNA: TGTGCCAGCAGCTTAACCCGTGGCGTAGGGGATGGTGAGCACTACTTC. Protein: CASSLTRGVGDGEHYF. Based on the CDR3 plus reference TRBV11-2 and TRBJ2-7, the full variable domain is EAGVAQSPRYKIIEKRQSVAFWCNPISGHATLYWYQQILGQGPKLLIQFQNNGVVDDSQLPKDRFSAERLKGVDSTLKIQPAKLEDSAVYLCASSLTRGVGDGEHYFGPGTRLTVT.

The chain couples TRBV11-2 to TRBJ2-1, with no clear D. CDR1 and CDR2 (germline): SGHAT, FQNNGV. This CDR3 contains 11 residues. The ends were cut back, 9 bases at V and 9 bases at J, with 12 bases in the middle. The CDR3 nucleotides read TGTGCCAGTAAAGAGTTGTGTGAGCAGTTCTTC. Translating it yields CASKELCEQFF.

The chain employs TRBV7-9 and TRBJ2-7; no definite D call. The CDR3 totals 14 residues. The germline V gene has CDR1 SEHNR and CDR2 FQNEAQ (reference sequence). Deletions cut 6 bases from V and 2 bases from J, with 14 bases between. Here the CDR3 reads CASRAQTPAYEQYF. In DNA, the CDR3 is TGTGCCAGCAGGGCTCAGACTCCCGCCTACGAGCAGTACTTC.

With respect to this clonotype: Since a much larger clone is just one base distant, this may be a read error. CDR3 bases: TGCAGTGCTAGAAAGGGAGCTGAGACCCAGTACTTC. It is translated as CSARKGAETQYF. This sequence joins TRBV20-1 and TRBJ2-5; D possibly corresponds to TRBD2 (5 bases). Germline values: CDR1 DFQATT, CDR2 SNEGSKA (reference sequence). CDR3 length: 12 amino acids. V shed 2 bases and J shed 5 bases, with 9 bases lying between them.

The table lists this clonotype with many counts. CDR3 coding DNA: TGCAGTGCTAGAGATGGGCTGGCGCGGGAGAACAATGAGCAGTTCTTC. Translation: CSARDGLARENNEQFF. The chain combines TRBV20-1 with TRBJ2-1, with TRBD2 identical over 7 bases. Losses at the gene ends were 0 bases for V and 5 bases for J; bases not matched to a gene: 10. This CDR3 comprises 16 residues. CDR1 and CDR2 (germline): DFQATT, SNEGSKA (reference sequence).

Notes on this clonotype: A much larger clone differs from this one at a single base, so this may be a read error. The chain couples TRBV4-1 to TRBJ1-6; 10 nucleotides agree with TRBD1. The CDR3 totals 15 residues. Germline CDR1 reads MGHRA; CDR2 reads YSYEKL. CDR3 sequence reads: CASSQGTGANSPIHF. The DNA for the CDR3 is TGCGCCAGCAGCCAGGGGACAGGGGCCAATTCACCCATCCACTTT.

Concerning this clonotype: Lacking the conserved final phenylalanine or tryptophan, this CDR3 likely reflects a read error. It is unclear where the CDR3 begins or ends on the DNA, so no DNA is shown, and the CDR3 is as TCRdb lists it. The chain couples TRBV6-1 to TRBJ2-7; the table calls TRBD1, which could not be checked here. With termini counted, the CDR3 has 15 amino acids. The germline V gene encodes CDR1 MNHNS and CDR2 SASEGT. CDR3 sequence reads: CASSARDPLSYEQYY.

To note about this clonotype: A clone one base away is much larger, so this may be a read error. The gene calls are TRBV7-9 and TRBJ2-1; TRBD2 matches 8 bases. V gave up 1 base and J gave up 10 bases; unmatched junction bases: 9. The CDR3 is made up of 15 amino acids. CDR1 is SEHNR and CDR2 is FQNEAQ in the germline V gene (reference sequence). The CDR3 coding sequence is TGTGCCAGCAGCTTAGTATACGACGGGGGGGCCGAGCAGTTCTTC. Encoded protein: CASSLVYDGGAEQFF.